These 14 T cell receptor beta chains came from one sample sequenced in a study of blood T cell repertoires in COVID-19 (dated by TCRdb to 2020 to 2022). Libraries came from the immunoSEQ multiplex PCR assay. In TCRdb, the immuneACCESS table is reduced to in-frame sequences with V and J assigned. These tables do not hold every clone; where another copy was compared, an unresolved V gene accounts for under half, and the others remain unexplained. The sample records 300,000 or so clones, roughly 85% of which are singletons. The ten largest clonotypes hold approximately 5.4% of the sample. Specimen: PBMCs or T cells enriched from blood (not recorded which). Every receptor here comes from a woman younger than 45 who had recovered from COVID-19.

The CDR3 sequence: CASSLGRTLGNEKLFF. CDR3 bases: TGCGCCAGCAGCTTGGGGAGGACTTTAGGGAATGAAAAACTGTTTTTT. The chain employs TRBV5-1 and TRBJ1-4; D not resolved. This CDR3 is built from 16 residues. Trimming pared 0 bases from V and 5 bases from J, leaving 14 bases between. Looked up from germline, CDR1 is SGHRS and CDR2 is YFSETQ.

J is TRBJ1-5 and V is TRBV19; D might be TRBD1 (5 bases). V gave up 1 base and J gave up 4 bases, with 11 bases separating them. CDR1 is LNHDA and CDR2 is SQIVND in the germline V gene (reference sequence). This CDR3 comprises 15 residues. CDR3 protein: CASSIVRRENQPQHF. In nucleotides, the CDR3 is TGTGCCAGTAGTATAGTTCGCAGGGAAAATCAGCCCCAGCATTTT. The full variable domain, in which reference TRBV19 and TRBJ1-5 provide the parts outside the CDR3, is DGGITQSPKYLFRKEGQNVTLSCEQNLNHDAMYWYRQDPGQGLRLIYYSQIVNDFQKGDIAEGYSVSREKKESFPLTVTSAQKNPTAFYLCASSIVRRENQPQHFGDGTRLSIL.

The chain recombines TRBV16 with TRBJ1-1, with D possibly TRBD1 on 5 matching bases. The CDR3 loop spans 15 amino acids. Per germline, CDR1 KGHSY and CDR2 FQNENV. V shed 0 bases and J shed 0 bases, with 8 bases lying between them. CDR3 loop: CASSQSKGLNTEAFF. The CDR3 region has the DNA TGTGCCAGCAGCCAATCAAAGGGGCTGAACACTGAAGCTTTCTTT.

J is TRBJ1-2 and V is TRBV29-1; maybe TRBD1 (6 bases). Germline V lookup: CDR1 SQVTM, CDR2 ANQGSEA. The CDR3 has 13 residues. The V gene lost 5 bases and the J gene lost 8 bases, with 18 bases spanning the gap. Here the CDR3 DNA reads TGCAGCGTTCAGCCAGGGGCCCTTGGGGGCTACACCTTC. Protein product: CSVQPGALGGYTF. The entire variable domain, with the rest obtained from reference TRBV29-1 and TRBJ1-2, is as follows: SAVISQKPSRDICQRGTSLTIQCQVDSQVTMMFWYRQQPGQSLTLIATANQGSEATYESGFVIDKFPISRPNLTFSTLTVSNMSPEDSSIYLCSVQPGALGGYTFGSGTRLTVV.

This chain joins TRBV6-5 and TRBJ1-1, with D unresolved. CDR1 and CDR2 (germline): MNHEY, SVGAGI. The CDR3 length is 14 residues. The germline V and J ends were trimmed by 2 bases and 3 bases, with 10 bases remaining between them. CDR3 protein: CASSYGRTHTEAFF. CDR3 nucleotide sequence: TGTGCCAGCAGTTACGGCAGGACTCACACTGAAGCTTTCTTT.

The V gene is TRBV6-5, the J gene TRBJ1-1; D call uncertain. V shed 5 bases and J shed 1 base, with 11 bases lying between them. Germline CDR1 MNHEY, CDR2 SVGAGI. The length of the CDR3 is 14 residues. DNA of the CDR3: TGTGCCAGCAGTCCGAGCGGAAGGAACACTGAAGCTTTCTTT. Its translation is CASSPSGRNTEAFF.

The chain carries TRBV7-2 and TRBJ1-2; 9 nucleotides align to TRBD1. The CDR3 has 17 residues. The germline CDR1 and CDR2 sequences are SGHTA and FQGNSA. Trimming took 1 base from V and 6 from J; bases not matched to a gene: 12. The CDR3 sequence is CASSLVAGTGTVHGYTF. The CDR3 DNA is TGTGCCAGCAGCTTAGTGGCTGGGACAGGGACGGTCCATGGCTACACCTTC.

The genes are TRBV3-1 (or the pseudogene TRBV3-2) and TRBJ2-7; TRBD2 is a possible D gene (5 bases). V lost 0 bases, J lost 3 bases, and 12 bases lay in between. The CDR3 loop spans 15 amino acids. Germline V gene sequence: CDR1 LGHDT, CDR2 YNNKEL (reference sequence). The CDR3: CASSQDALAGYEQYF. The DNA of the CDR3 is TGTGCCAGCAGCCAAGATGCCCTAGCCGGCTACGAGCAGTACTTC.

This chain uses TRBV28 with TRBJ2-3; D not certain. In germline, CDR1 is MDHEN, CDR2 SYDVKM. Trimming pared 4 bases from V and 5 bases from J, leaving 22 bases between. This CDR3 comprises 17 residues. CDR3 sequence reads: CASSSPPGRFLGDTQYF. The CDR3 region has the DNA TGTGCCAGCAGTTCCCCTCCAGGCCGATTTTTGGGAGATACGCAGTATTTT.

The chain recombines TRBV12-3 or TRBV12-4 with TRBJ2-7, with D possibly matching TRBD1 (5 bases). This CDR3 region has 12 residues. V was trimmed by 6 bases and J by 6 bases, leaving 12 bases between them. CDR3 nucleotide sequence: TGTGCCAGCAGCTCCCCCACAGGCGAGCAGTACTTC. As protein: CASSSPTGEQYF.

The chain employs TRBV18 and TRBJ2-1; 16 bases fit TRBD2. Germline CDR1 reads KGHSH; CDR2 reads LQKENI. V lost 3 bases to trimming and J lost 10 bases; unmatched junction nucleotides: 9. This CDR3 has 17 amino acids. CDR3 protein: CASSPPGLAGGPAEQFF. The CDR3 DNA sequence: TGTGCCAGCTCACCCCCGGGACTAGCGGGGGGGCCGGCGGAGCAGTTCTTC.

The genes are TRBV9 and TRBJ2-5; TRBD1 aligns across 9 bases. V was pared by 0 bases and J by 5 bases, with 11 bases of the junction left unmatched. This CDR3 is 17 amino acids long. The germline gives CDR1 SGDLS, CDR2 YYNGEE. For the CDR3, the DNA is TGTGCCAGCAGCGTAGGGGACAGGGAACGTCCTTGGGAGACCCAGTACTTC. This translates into CASSVGDRERPWETQYF.

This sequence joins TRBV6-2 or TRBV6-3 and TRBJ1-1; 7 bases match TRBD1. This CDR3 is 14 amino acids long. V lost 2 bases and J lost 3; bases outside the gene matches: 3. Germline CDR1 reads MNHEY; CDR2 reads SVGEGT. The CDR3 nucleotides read TGTGCCAGCAGTTACCCGCAGGGGGACACTGAAGCTTTCTTT. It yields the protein CASSYPQGDTEAFF.

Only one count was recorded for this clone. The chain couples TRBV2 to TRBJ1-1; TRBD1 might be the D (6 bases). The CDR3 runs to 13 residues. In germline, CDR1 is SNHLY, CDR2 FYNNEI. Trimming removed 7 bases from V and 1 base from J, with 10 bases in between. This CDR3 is CASTGQQNTEAFF. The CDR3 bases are TGTGCCAGCACAGGACAGCAGAACACTGAAGCTTTCTTT.